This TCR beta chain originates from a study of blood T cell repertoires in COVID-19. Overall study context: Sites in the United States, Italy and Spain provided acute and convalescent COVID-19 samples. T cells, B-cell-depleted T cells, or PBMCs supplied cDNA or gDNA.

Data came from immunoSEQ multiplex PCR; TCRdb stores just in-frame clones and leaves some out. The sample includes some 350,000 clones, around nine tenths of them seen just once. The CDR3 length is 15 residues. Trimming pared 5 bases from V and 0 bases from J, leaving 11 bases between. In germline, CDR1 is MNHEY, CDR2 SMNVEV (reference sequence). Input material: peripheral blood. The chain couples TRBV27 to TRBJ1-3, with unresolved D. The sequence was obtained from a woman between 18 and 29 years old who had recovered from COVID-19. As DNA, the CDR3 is TGTGCCAGCAGTCAATTGCGGAGCTCTGGAAACACCATATATTTT. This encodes CASSQLRSSGNTIYF.